What follows are 21 T cell receptor beta chains derived from one specimen sequenced in a study of T-cell reconstitution after alpha-beta-depleted transplantation in children. The TCRbeta library was prepared with unique molecular identifiers. From the PCR reads, TCRdb called clonotypes with MiXCR, one entry per CDR3 protein. The data hold 440,000 or so distinct CDR3 sequences, with about 40% observed a single time. Sequencing used PBMCs, obtained before TCRalphabeta/CD19-depleted stem cell transplant. The source of these receptors is a girl aged 2 to 9 with aplastic anemia, due to receive a stem cell transplant.

The CDR3 DNA sequence: TGTGCCAGTAGTATAACTTTTGGGGGAGCGGGTACGCAGTATTTT. Protein: CASSITFGGAGTQYF. The chain uses TRBV19 and TRBJ2-3, with D perhaps TRBD2 (6 bases). This CDR3 region has 15 residues. V was trimmed by 2 bases and J by 8 bases, leaving 17 bases between them. Germline lookup yields CDR1 LNHDA and CDR2 SQIVND (reference sequence).

This clonotype was observed a handful of times. The V gene is TRBV12-3 or TRBV12-4, the J gene TRBJ2-1; D is perhaps TRBD1 or TRBD2 (7 bases each). CDR3 length equals 16 residues. The V gene lost 3 bases and the J gene lost 5 bases, with 17 bases spanning the gap. CDR3 nucleotide sequence: TGTGCCAGCAGTTTTGTAGGGGGCGGGGGAAACAATGAGCAGTTCTTC. Translation: CASSFVGGGGNNEQFF.

This CDR3 reads CASSPGRGPRETQYF. The CDR3 bases are TGTGCCAGCAGCCCCGGGAGGGGGCCGAGGGAGACCCAGTACTTC. The chain is built from TRBV28 and TRBJ2-5, with D possibly matching TRBD2 (8 bases). Germline-derived CDR1 and CDR2 are MDHEN and SYDVKM. The V end lost 6 bases, the J end lost 5 bases, and 19 bases lay between the germline ends. The CDR3 has 15 amino acids.

This chain links TRBV29-1 with TRBJ2-3, with unresolved D. In germline, CDR1 is SQVTM, CDR2 ANQGSEA. The CDR3 spans 13 residues. The V and J ends lost 4 bases and 1 base respectively, with 9 bases between them. As DNA, the CDR3 is TGCAGCGTTGTGGACCTCCGCACAGATACGCAGTATTTT. This gives the protein CSVVDLRTDTQYF.

The chain joins TRBV18 to TRBJ1-5, with D tentatively TRBD1 (6 bases). Germline CDR1 is KGHSH and CDR2 is LQKENI. This CDR3 has 17 amino acids. The V gene lost 2 bases and the J gene lost 3 bases, with 17 bases spanning the gap. Here the CDR3 DNA reads TGTGCCAGCTCACCAGAAGCAGGGGTCCTATTCAATCAGCCCCAGCATTTT. Residues: CASSPEAGVLFNQPQHF.

Only a few counts were recorded for this clonotype. The chain employs TRBV5-1 and TRBJ1-2, with a possible D match to TRBD1 (6 bases). Germline V lookup: CDR1 SGHRS, CDR2 YFSETQ. The CDR3 contains 14 residues. V was clipped by 5 bases and J by 8 bases, with 19 bases between them. The CDR3 is CASRLTGTGGGYTF. CDR3 in DNA: TGCGCCAGCAGGCTCACAGGGACCGGTGGGGGCTACACCTTC.

The gene calls are TRBV12-3 or TRBV12-4 and TRBJ2-7, with D perhaps matching TRBD1 (6 bases). This CDR3 region has 12 residues. V lost 8 bases, J lost 7 bases, and 15 bases lay in between. This CDR3 is CASAGQFEEQYF. CDR3 DNA sequence: TGTGCCAGCGCAGGACAGTTTGAGGAGCAGTACTTC.

This clonotype was recorded a few times. At one of its ends the junction is not consistent with the germline gene, which may arise from a read error. The gene calls are TRBV12-3 or TRBV12-4 and TRBJ2-1, with D unresolved. The CDR3 runs 19 residues. The CDR3: CASCLKLRGLSSGYNEQFF. CDR3 nucleotide sequence: TGTGCCAGCTGTTTAAAATTGCGTGGGCTTTCTAGTGGGTACAATGAGCAGTTCTTC.

The genes are TRBV7-8 and TRBJ2-3, with TRBD1 matching 7 bases. The germline V gene has CDR1 SGHVS and CDR2 FQNEAQ. The V and J ends lost 3 bases and 0 bases, in that order; junction bases with no gene match: 6. There are 16 residues in the CDR3. This chain's CDR3 is CASSLSGTASTDTQYF. CDR3 bases: TGTGCCAGCAGCTTGTCGGGGACAGCTAGCACAGATACGCAGTATTTT. The full variable domain, completed using reference TRBV7-8 and TRBJ2-3, is GAGVSQSPRYKVAKRGQDVALRCDPISGHVSLFWYQQALGQGPEFLTYFQNEAQLDKSGLPSDRFFAERPEGSVSTLKIQRTQQEDSAVYLCASSLSGTASTDTQYFGPGTRLTVL.

The chain recombines TRBV6-1 with TRBJ2-1; the match to TRBD2 covers 12 bases. CDR3 length: 15 residues. With V trimmed by 6 bases and J by 5 bases, 5 bases remained unmatched. Germline values: CDR1 MNHNS, CDR2 SASEGT. The CDR3 sequence is CASRSTSGGNNEQFF. CDR3 bases: TGTGCCAGCAGGTCCACTAGCGGGGGGAACAATGAGCAGTTCTTC.

The V gene is TRBV12-3 or TRBV12-4, the J gene TRBJ2-7; D unresolved. This CDR3 has 13 amino acids. V was cut by 3 bases and J by 4 bases, with 10 bases left in between. The CDR3 bases are TGTGCCAGCAGTTTCAGAAGCCATTACGAGCAGTACTTC. Translating it yields CASSFRSHYEQYF.

This clonotype came up a few times. V is TRBV28 and J is TRBJ2-7, with D unclear. V lost 3 bases and J lost 2, with 11 bases in between. The CDR3 is 14 amino acids. Germline CDR1 is MDHEN and CDR2 is SYDVKM. In DNA, the CDR3 is TGTGCCAGCAGTTTGCCTAGGGAACCCTACGAGCAGTACTTC. It yields the protein CASSLPREPYEQYF.

This clonotype has more than one count but fewer than ten. The J gene is TRBJ2-5, the V gene TRBV24-1; D possibly corresponds to TRBD1 (5 bases). Germline V gene sequence: CDR1 KGHDR, CDR2 SFDVKD. The CDR3 totals 15 residues. V was shortened by 1 base and J by 5 bases, with 13 bases between the two germline ends. The CDR3 DNA sequence: TGTGCCACCAGTGATTTACAACAGGCCCGGGAGACCCAGTACTTC. It translates to CATSDLQQARETQYF.

This clonotype was observed at least ten times. This chain links TRBV7-9 with TRBJ2-3; D is perhaps TRBD1 (6 bases). The CDR3 is 15 amino acids. Germline V gene data show CDR1 as SEHNR and CDR2 as FQNEAQ (reference sequence). V lost 7 bases and J lost 0, with 14 bases in between. For the CDR3, the DNA is TGTGCCAGCACCTATGGACAGACCAGCACAGATACGCAGTATTTT. This sequence encodes CASTYGQTSTDTQYF.

This clonotype was seen ten or more times. The chain carries TRBV2 and TRBJ1-1; the D is unclear. Germline V gene lookup returns CDR1 SNHLY and CDR2 FYNNEI. The CDR3 length is 12 residues. The V end lost 6 bases, the J end lost 8 bases, and 13 bases lay between the germline ends. CDR3 in amino acids: CASRAPRAEAFF. The CDR3 coding sequence is TGTGCCAGCAGGGCCCCTCGAGCAGAAGCTTTCTTT.

The CDR3 loop reads CASRRGGPRVDEQFF. The CDR3 DNA reads TGTGCCAGCAGGAGGGGAGGGCCGAGGGTTGATGAGCAGTTCTTC. The rearrangement uses TRBV5-5 and TRBJ2-1, with 7 bases fitting TRBD2. The CDR3 covers 15 residues. From germline, CDR1 is SGHKS and CDR2 YYEKEE (reference sequence). Trimming cost V 5 bases and J 8 bases; bases outside gene matches: 13.

The rearrangement uses TRBV29-1 and TRBJ1-5; D is ambiguous. Germline values: CDR1 SQVTM, CDR2 ANQGSEA. V shed 6 bases and J shed 6 bases, with 15 bases lying between them. This CDR3 is 13 amino acids long. CDR3 amino acids: CSVSPSKGQPQHF. The CDR3 nucleotides read TGCAGCGTGTCCCCTTCGAAGGGTCAGCCCCAGCATTTT.

The chain is built from TRBV7-8 and TRBJ1-5; 7 bases match TRBD1. Per germline, CDR1 SGHVS and CDR2 FQNEAQ. V gave up 5 bases and J gave up 4 bases; unmatched junction bases: 8. This CDR3 spans 15 amino acids. The CDR3 spells CASSMGDSLNQPQHF. CDR3 DNA sequence: TGTGCCAGCAGCATGGGGGACAGCTTAAATCAGCCCCAGCATTTT.

This clonotype occurred once. The rearrangement joins TRBV20-1 to TRBJ2-7; TRBD1 is a possible D gene (5 bases). Germline V gene data show CDR1 as DFQATT and CDR2 as SNEGSKA (reference sequence). V lost 1 base and J lost 6, with 7 bases in between. The CDR3 runs 11 residues. CDR3 DNA: TGCAGTGCTAGAGCAGGGATCGAGCAGTACTTC. It specifies CSARAGIEQYF.

The V gene is TRBV7-2, the J gene TRBJ2-7, with no clear D. V lost 6 bases to trimming and J lost 0 bases, with 21 bases between them. The CDR3 runs to 17 residues. Germline V gene data show CDR1 as SGHTA and CDR2 as FQGNSA. CDR3 protein: CASRQGGGPAYSYEQYF. The CDR3 DNA sequence: TGTGCCAGCAGACAAGGCGGCGGTCCAGCTTACTCCTACGAGCAGTACTTC.

This sequence joins TRBV15 and TRBJ2-2, with 12 bases lining up with TRBD2. CDR1 is LNHNV and CDR2 is YYDKDF in the germline V gene (reference sequence). V lost 4 bases and J lost 7; bases outside the gene matches: 7. The CDR3 loop spans 16 amino acids. The CDR3 DNA reads TGTGCCACCAGCAAAGCTAGCGGGGGGGCCGGCGGGGAGCTGTTTTTT. Its protein is CATSKASGGAGGELFF.